Listed below are T cell receptor beta chains from one sample, sequenced in a study of T cells in Graves' hyperthyroidism and ophthalmopathy. TCRdb itself ran the multiplex PCR reads through MiXCR, one entry per CDR3 protein. This sample has more than 550,000 distinct CDR3 sequences, with 45% found just once. The sample taken for sequencing was peripheral blood or thyroid tissue (not recorded which). These receptors were collected from an adult man with Graves' disease, either hyperthyroidism or ophthalmopathy (not recorded which). The CDR3 runs from the conserved cysteine through the conserved F or W. Each record gives: D gene, J gene, clone size, V gene, CDR3 DNA, CDR3 protein. A D gene is named only where the DNA matches it firmly. Not all rows give a size; the values are once, few, many and, for expanded clones, a class.

d_gene: .; j_gene: TRBJ2-7; abundance: few; v_gene: TRBV20-1; CDR3nt: TGCAGTGCTAGGGATCTAGCGCTTGGCTACGAGCAGTACTTC; CDR3aa: CSARDLALGYEQYF
d_gene: TRBD1; j_gene: TRBJ2-7; abundance: .; v_gene: TRBV20-1; CDR3nt: TGCAGTGCTAGTACAGGGGGCCTCTACGAGCAGTACTTC; CDR3aa: CSASTGGLYEQYF
d_gene: .; j_gene: TRBJ2-7; abundance: few; v_gene: TRBV20-1; CDR3nt: TGCAGTGCAGTGGACATCTCCTACGAGCAGTACTTC; CDR3aa: CSAVDISYEQYF
d_gene: TRBD1; j_gene: TRBJ1-2; abundance: .; v_gene: TRBV29-1; CDR3nt: TGCAGCGCCGGGACAGGGACCTATGGCTACACCTTC; CDR3aa: CSAGTGTYGYTF
d_gene: .; j_gene: TRBJ2-2; abundance: .; v_gene: TRBV7-9; CDR3nt: TGTGCCAGCAGCGGCAGGGAGACGCCGAACACCGGGGAGCTGTTTTTT; CDR3aa: CASSGRETPNTGELFF
d_gene: TRBD1; j_gene: TRBJ1-1; abundance: few; v_gene: TRBV20-1; CDR3nt: TGCAGTGCTAACAGGGGGTCTGGCACTGAAGCTTTCTTT; CDR3aa: CSANRGSGTEAFF
d_gene: .; j_gene: TRBJ1-2; abundance: .; v_gene: TRBV2; CDR3nt: TGTGCCAGCAGTGAACGCAGTGGCTACACCTTC; CDR3aa: CASSERSGYTF
d_gene: .; j_gene: TRBJ1-3; abundance: .; v_gene: TRBV12-3/TRBV12-4; CDR3nt: TGTGCCAGCAGACCAGGGACCGCTGCCCGCTCTGGAAACACCATATATTTT; CDR3aa: CASRPGTAARSGNTIYF
d_gene: .; j_gene: TRBJ2-2; abundance: many; v_gene: TRBV2; CDR3nt: TGTGCCAGCAGCGTTGACAGATCTGGGGAGCTGTTTTTT; CDR3aa: CASSVDRSGELFF
d_gene: TRBD1; j_gene: TRBJ1-1; abundance: many; v_gene: TRBV10-3; CDR3nt: TGTGCCATCAGTGCGACAGGGGGCGTAGGCACTGAAGCTTTCTTT; CDR3aa: CAISATGGVGTEAFF
d_gene: TRBD1; j_gene: TRBJ2-7; abundance: .; v_gene: TRBV7-9; CDR3nt: TGTGCCAGCAGCCCCGGGACAGGGAGCGGCGAGCAGTACTTC; CDR3aa: CASSPGTGSGEQYF
d_gene: .; j_gene: TRBJ1-1; abundance: few; v_gene: TRBV18; CDR3nt: TGTGCCAGCTCACCCCTAGCTGTCCCGTTCACTGAAGCTTTCTTT; CDR3aa: CASSPLAVPFTEAFF
d_gene: TRBD1; j_gene: TRBJ1-4; abundance: .; v_gene: TRBV7-3; CDR3nt: TGTGCCAGCAGCCCGGGACAGGGGGCGTCTAATGAAAAACTGTTTTTT; CDR3aa: CASSPGQGASNEKLFF
d_gene: .; j_gene: TRBJ2-7; abundance: .; v_gene: TRBV5-4; CDR3nt: TGTGCCAGCAGCTTAAGGGGAAACGATTACGAGCAGTACTTC; CDR3aa: CASSLRGNDYEQYF
d_gene: .; j_gene: TRBJ1-2; abundance: .; v_gene: TRBV9; CDR3nt: TGTGCCAGCAGCCCCCAGTACTATGGCTACACCTTC; CDR3aa: CASSPQYYGYTF
d_gene: .; j_gene: TRBJ1-5; abundance: many; v_gene: TRBV10-3; CDR3nt: TGTGCCATCAAAGAGGGTAGCAATCAGCCCCAGCATTTT; CDR3aa: CAIKEGSNQPQHF
d_gene: .; j_gene: TRBJ1-1; abundance: .; v_gene: TRBV25-1; CDR3nt: TGTGCCAGCAACCACCGGGACTCCCTAGTTGAAGCTTTCTTT; CDR3aa: CASNHRDSLVEAFF
d_gene: TRBD1; j_gene: TRBJ1-6; abundance: .; v_gene: TRBV12-3/TRBV12-4; CDR3nt: TGTGCCAGCAGTCTGGACAGGGTCTATAATTCACCCCTCCGCTTT; CDR3aa: CASSLDRVYNSPLRF
d_gene: TRBD1; j_gene: TRBJ1-2; abundance: .; v_gene: TRBV20-1; CDR3nt: TGCAGTGCTAGAGGACAGGGAGCTAACTATGGCTACACCTTC; CDR3aa: CSARGQGANYGYTF
d_gene: TRBD1; j_gene: TRBJ1-2; abundance: few; v_gene: TRBV12-3/TRBV12-4; CDR3nt: TGTGCCAGCAGTTTAGCGAGACAGGGAGGAAACTATGGCTACACCTTC; CDR3aa: CASSLARQGGNYGYTF
d_gene: .; j_gene: TRBJ1-4; abundance: many; v_gene: TRBV24-1; CDR3nt: TGTGCCACCATAAGAATCGGGGGCAGGCTTAATGAAAAACTGTTTTTT; CDR3aa: CATIRIGGRLNEKLFF
d_gene: .; j_gene: TRBJ1-2; abundance: many; v_gene: TRBV13; CDR3nt: TGTGCCAGCAGCTCAGTCGGTAACTATGGCTACACCTTC; CDR3aa: CASSSVGNYGYTF
d_gene: .; j_gene: TRBJ1-1; abundance: .; v_gene: TRBV19; CDR3nt: TGTGCTAGAGATCGCCGCAGGGGGAACACTGAAGCTTTCTTT; CDR3aa: CARDRRRGNTEAFF
d_gene: .; j_gene: TRBJ1-6; abundance: many; v_gene: TRBV25-1; CDR3nt: TGTGCCAGCAGGGAGGGTAATTCACCCCTCCACTTT; CDR3aa: CASREGNSPLHF
d_gene: .; j_gene: TRBJ1-2; abundance: many; v_gene: TRBV7-8; CDR3nt: TGTGCCAGCAGCTTAGAGGCCGGACAATACTATGGCTACACCTTC; CDR3aa: CASSLEAGQYYGYTF
d_gene: TRBD1; j_gene: TRBJ2-2; abundance: .; v_gene: TRBV6-5; CDR3nt: TGTGCCACCAAGACAGGGATCACCGGGGAGCTGTTTTTT; CDR3aa: CATKTGITGELFF
d_gene: .; j_gene: TRBJ1-2; abundance: many; v_gene: TRBV29-1; CDR3nt: TGCAGCGTTGAACGGACCTGGACAGACTATGGCTACACCTTC; CDR3aa: CSVERTWTDYGYTF
d_gene: TRBD1; j_gene: TRBJ1-1; abundance: .; v_gene: TRBV15; CDR3nt: TGTGCCACCAGCCGGGACAGGGGATTCAGCACTGGAGCTTTCTTT; CDR3aa: CATSRDRGFSTGAFF
d_gene: TRBD1; j_gene: TRBJ2-7; abundance: many; v_gene: TRBV19; CDR3nt: TGTGCCAGTAGTGTCCCGGGACAGGGAAGATACGAGCAGTACTTC; CDR3aa: CASSVPGQGRYEQYF
d_gene: .; j_gene: TRBJ1-5; abundance: few; v_gene: TRBV19; CDR3nt: TGTGCCAGTAGTATGGCGGGGGGTGGCAATCAGCCCCAGCATTTT; CDR3aa: CASSMAGGGNQPQHF
d_gene: .; j_gene: TRBJ1-5; abundance: many; v_gene: TRBV12-3/TRBV12-4; CDR3nt: TGTGCCAGCAGCCCCGACATGAACAATCAGCCCCAGCATTTT; CDR3aa: CASSPDMNNQPQHF
d_gene: TRBD2; j_gene: TRBJ2-5; abundance: few; v_gene: TRBV11-3; CDR3nt: TGTGCCAGCAGCAAAACTTCGACTAGCGGGGAGACCCAGTACTTC; CDR3aa: CASSKTSTSGETQYF
d_gene: TRBD1; j_gene: TRBJ2-5; abundance: .; v_gene: TRBV10-3; CDR3nt: TGTGCCATCAGTTCAGCAGGGGGCGCGGAGACCCAGTACTTC; CDR3aa: CAISSAGGAETQYF
d_gene: TRBD1; j_gene: TRBJ2-7; abundance: many; v_gene: TRBV9; CDR3nt: TGTGCCAGCAGCGTAGACTCAGGGGGCTACGAGCAGTACTTC; CDR3aa: CASSVDSGGYEQYF
d_gene: .; j_gene: TRBJ1-1; abundance: .; v_gene: TRBV29-1; CDR3nt: TGCAGCGTCCGTGGGGGGGGCGGGGGCACTGAAGCTTTCTTT; CDR3aa: CSVRGGGGGTEAFF
d_gene: .; j_gene: TRBJ2-5; abundance: many; v_gene: TRBV7-8; CDR3nt: TGTGCCAGCAGCCAAGACAGGAGAGGGGCGGAGACCCAGTACTTC; CDR3aa: CASSQDRRGAETQYF
d_gene: .; j_gene: TRBJ2-2; abundance: .; v_gene: TRBV2; CDR3nt: TGTGCCAGCAGTGTCCGGGGACGTGGCGGGGAGCTGTTTTTT; CDR3aa: CASSVRGRGGELFF
d_gene: TRBD1; j_gene: TRBJ2-2; abundance: .; v_gene: TRBV7-9; CDR3nt: TGTGCCAGCAGCAGAAGGGACAGCTGGAAAATCGGGGAGCTGTTTTTT; CDR3aa: CASSRRDSWKIGELFF
d_gene: TRBD1; j_gene: TRBJ1-2; abundance: .; v_gene: TRBV15; CDR3nt: TGTGCCACCAGCAGAGGCGGGACAGACCGTAACTATGGCTACACCTTC; CDR3aa: CATSRGGTDRNYGYTF
d_gene: TRBD1; j_gene: TRBJ2-5; abundance: .; v_gene: TRBV7-9; CDR3nt: TGTGCCAGCAGCATTTTGACAGGGAGCCCAAGAGACCAGTACTTC; CDR3aa: CASSILTGSPRDQYF
d_gene: .; j_gene: TRBJ2-7; abundance: .; v_gene: TRBV4-1; CDR3nt: TGCGCCAGCAGCCTACGGGAAACGACCTACGAGCAGTACTTC; CDR3aa: CASSLRETTYEQYF
d_gene: .; j_gene: TRBJ2-6; abundance: many; v_gene: TRBV29-1; CDR3nt: TGCAGCGTTGAGGAAAAACAGGGATTTGCTGGGGCCAACGTCCTGACTTTC; CDR3aa: CSVEEKQGFAGANVLTF
d_gene: .; j_gene: TRBJ1-2; abundance: many; v_gene: TRBV7-2; CDR3nt: TGTGCCAGCAGCTTACCCCATTCCTATGGCTACACCTTC; CDR3aa: CASSLPHSYGYTF
d_gene: .; j_gene: TRBJ1-5; abundance: .; v_gene: TRBV19; CDR3nt: TGTGCCAGTAGTATAGATCGTTGGGCTGTAAGCAATCAGCCCCAGCATTTT; CDR3aa: CASSIDRWAVSNQPQHF
d_gene: .; j_gene: TRBJ1-1; abundance: .; v_gene: TRBV7-9; CDR3nt: TGTGCCAGCAGCTTAGAATACGGGGAAGACACTGAAGCTTTCTTT; CDR3aa: CASSLEYGEDTEAFF
d_gene: .; j_gene: TRBJ2-5; abundance: many; v_gene: TRBV6-5; CDR3nt: TGTGCCATCTCCCCGGGGCTACTACGGGGTGAGACCCAGTACTTC; CDR3aa: CAISPGLLRGETQYF
d_gene: .; j_gene: TRBJ2-5; abundance: .; v_gene: TRBV20-1; CDR3nt: TGCAATGCTAGAGATATAGTAGAGACCCAGTACTTC; CDR3aa: CNARDIVETQYF
d_gene: .; j_gene: TRBJ1-5; abundance: .; v_gene: TRBV7-2; CDR3nt: TGCGCCAGCAGCCAAGATCCGGCAGGGAGTCAGCCCCAGCATTTT; CDR3aa: CASSQDPAGSQPQHF
d_gene: .; j_gene: TRBJ1-4; abundance: .; v_gene: TRBV10-3; CDR3nt: TGTGCCATCAGTGAGTCCGGACCAAAAGCAACTAATGAAAAACTGTTTTTT; CDR3aa: CAISESGPKATNEKLFF
d_gene: TRBD1; j_gene: TRBJ2-2; abundance: few; v_gene: TRBV29-1; CDR3nt: TGCAGCGTTCGCGAGGGGGCAGGCACCGGGGAGCTGTTTTTT; CDR3aa: CSVREGAGTGELFF